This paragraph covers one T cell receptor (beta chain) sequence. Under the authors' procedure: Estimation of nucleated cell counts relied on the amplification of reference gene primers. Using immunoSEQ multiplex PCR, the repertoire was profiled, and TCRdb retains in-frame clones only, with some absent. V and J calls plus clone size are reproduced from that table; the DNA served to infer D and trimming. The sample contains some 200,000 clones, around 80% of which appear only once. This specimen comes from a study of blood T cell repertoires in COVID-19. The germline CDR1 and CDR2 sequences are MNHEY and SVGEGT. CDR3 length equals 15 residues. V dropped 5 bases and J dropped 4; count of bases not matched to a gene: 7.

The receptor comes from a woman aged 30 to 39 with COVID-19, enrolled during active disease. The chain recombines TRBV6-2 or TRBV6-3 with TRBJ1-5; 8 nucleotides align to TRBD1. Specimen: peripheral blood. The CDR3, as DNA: TGTGCCAGCAGTAACGCCGGGACAGGTAATCAGCCCCAGCATTTT. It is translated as CASSNAGTGNQPQHF.